A selection of T cell receptor beta chains follows, all from one sample in a study of blood T cell repertoires in COVID-19. Assay used: immunoSEQ multiplex PCR; TCRdb lists only in-frame clones, some missing. The table lists around 200,000 clones, approximately 85% of them singletons, with about 4.9% in the top ten. Sequencing was carried out using peripheral blood. The origin of the receptors is a woman older than 75 with acute or convalescent COVID-19. Each CDR3 is given with its conserved first and last residue. D genes are given only for firm matches. Part of the rows lack a size; the others show once, few, many or a class for expanded clones.

J	V	size	D	DNA	CDR3
TRBJ1-2	TRBV7-9	NA	TRBD1	TGTGCCAGCAGCTTAGCGGGACAGGGTCACGGCTACACCTTC	CASSLAGQGHGYTF
TRBJ2-3	TRBV7-2	NA	TRBD2	TGTGCCAGCAGCCGTCTAGCGGGCCTAAACACAGATACGCAGTATTTT	CASSRLAGLNTDTQYF
TRBJ1-1	TRBV3-1/TRBV3-2	NA	TRBD1	TGTGCCAGCAGCCACACAGGGGGGAGCACTGAAGCTTTCTTT	CASSHTGGSTEAFF
TRBJ1-4	TRBV2	NA	NA	TGTGCCAGCAGTGAAGCCGCGGTCGTCGCAAAACTGTTTTTT	CASSEAAVVAKLFF
TRBJ2-7	TRBV18	once	NA	TGTGCCAGCTCACCTCGGGGGTCCTACGAGCAGTACTTC	CASSPRGSYEQYF
TRBJ1-1	TRBV29-1	NA	NA	TGCAGCGTTGATACCGCTGGGAGCACTGAAGCTTTCTTT	CSVDTAGSTEAFF
TRBJ2-7	TRBV18	NA	NA	TGTGCCAGCTCACCCGAAGGGGCACTCTACGAGCAGTACTTC	CASSPEGALYEQYF
TRBJ2-3	TRBV7-9	NA	TRBD1	TGTGCCAGCAGCTCGGGACAGGGGATACCTAGCACAGATACGCAGTATTTT	CASSSGQGIPSTDTQYF
TRBJ2-1	TRBV7-3	once	TRBD2	TGTGCCAGCAGCCTCACTAGCGGGACCGGGAATGAGCAGTTCTTC	CASSLTSGTGNEQFF
TRBJ1-2	TRBV10-3	NA	NA	TGTGCCATCAGAATGGACATACTAACTAACTATGGCTACACCTTC	CAIRMDILTNYGYTF
TRBJ2-5	TRBV29-1	NA	NA	TGCAGCGCGTCCGCAGGGGAGGAGACCCAGTACTTC	CSASAGEETQYF
TRBJ2-7	TRBV6-5	few	NA	TGTGCCAGCGGAGAATCTGGCTTCCGCTCCTACGAGCAGTACTTC	CASGESGFRSYEQYF
TRBJ2-2	TRBV11-2	NA	TRBD1	TGTGCCAGCAGCTTCCCCCAGGGGGCAGGCACCGGGGAGCTGTTTTTT	CASSFPQGAGTGELFF
TRBJ1-2	TRBV25-1	NA	NA	TGTGCCAGCAGTGGACTCCAGACGGCACTTTACGATGGCTACACCTTC	CASSGLQTALYDGYTF
TRBJ2-7	TRBV5-8	NA	NA	TGTGCCAGCAGCTTGGATAGGTTGAGGGAGCAGTACTTC	CASSLDRLREQYF
TRBJ2-7	TRBV4-2	NA	NA	TGTGCCAGCAGCGGAACTACTTCATGGGCCTACGAGCAGTACTTC	CASSGTTSWAYEQYF
TRBJ1-6	TRBV2	NA	NA	TGTGCCAGCAGTCTGGACACCTCCTATAATTCACCCCTCCACTTT	CASSLDTSYNSPLHF
TRBJ1-1	TRBV7-2	NA	NA	TGTGCCAGCAGCCTCCACTTCCGGGGGGCTGAAGCTTTCTTT	CASSLHFRGAEAFF
TRBJ1-1	TRBV29-1	NA	NA	TGCAGCGTTGAGGCAGACAGATACACTGAAGCTTTCTTT	CSVEADRYTEAFF
TRBJ1-3	TRBV7-6	NA	NA	TGTGCCAGCAGCTTAGCCGCGGGCACCTCTGGAAACACCATATATTTT	CASSLAAGTSGNTIYF
TRBJ2-7	TRBV5-1	NA	TRBD1	TGCGCCAGCAGCGGGACAGGCCCTCGAGAGCAGTACTTC	CASSGTGPREQYF
TRBJ1-5	TRBV7-2	NA	NA	TGTGCCAGCAGCTTAAGGGTGGGGGCCGGTGGAAATCAGCCCCAGCATTTT	CASSLRVGAGGNQPQHF
TRBJ1-1	TRBV18	NA	TRBD1	TGTGCCAGCTCACCCTTTCCGGGACAGCCGACCATGAACACTGAAGCTTTCTTT	CASSPFPGQPTMNTEAFF
TRBJ2-3	TRBV5-4	NA	TRBD1	TGTGCCAGCAGCTCCGGGACAGGGCTCGTAGATACGCAGTATTTT	CASSSGTGLVDTQYF
TRBJ2-1	TRBV5-1	NA	TRBD2	TGCGCCAGCAGCTTGGATAGGACTAGCAGGTTCTATGAGCAGTTCTTC	CASSLDRTSRFYEQFF
TRBJ1-4	TRBV7-2	NA	NA	TGTGCCAGCAGCCCTACGAGGTACAGGGAACTGTTTTTT	CASSPTRYRELFF
TRBJ1-3	TRBV27	few	NA	TGTGCCAGCAGTTTAGGAGGGCGTTCAGGAAACACCATATATTTT	CASSLGGRSGNTIYF
TRBJ1-1	TRBV28	NA	TRBD1	TGTGCCAGCACCTTAGGGGGCCTGGGGACTGAAGCTTTCTTT	CASTLGGLGTEAFF
TRBJ1-1	TRBV3-1/TRBV3-2	NA	NA	TGTGCCAGCAGCCAAGCAAGAATTGGGGGGAGGACTGAAGCTTTCTTT	CASSQARIGGRTEAFF
TRBJ2-3	TRBV5-1	NA	TRBD2	TGCGCCGGATCTAGCGGGTTCTACACAGATACGCAGTATTTT	CAGSSGFYTDTQYF
TRBJ2-1	TRBV5-1	NA	NA	TGCGCCAGCAGCTTGGTGTACGGAGTATCCTACAATGAGCAGTTCTTC	CASSLVYGVSYNEQFF
TRBJ1-2	TRBV28	NA	NA	TGTGCCAGCAGTAGACCCCCGGGACAAAACTATGGCTACACCTTC	CASSRPPGQNYGYTF
TRBJ1-4	TRBV27	NA	NA	TGTGCCAGCTGCTCTCGGTCAACTAATGAAAAACTGTTTTTT	CASCSRSTNEKLFF
TRBJ1-2	TRBV7-2	NA	TRBD1	TGTGCCAGCAGCTCCAGAATCTGGACAGGCCATGGCTACACCTTC	CASSSRIWTGHGYTF
TRBJ1-5	TRBV6-5	NA	TRBD1	TGTGCCAGCAGACCCCCAGGGGGTCGATCTCAGCCCCAGCATTTT	CASRPPGGRSQPQHF
TRBJ2-5	TRBV5-1	once	TRBD1	TGCGCCAGCAGCGAGCTGCGGGCAGGGGGCCAAGAGACCCAGTACTTC	CASSELRAGGQETQYF
TRBJ2-5	TRBV10-2	NA	NA	TGCGCCAGCAGTGAGTCAAGGGGCCTAGAAGGAACCCAGTACTTC	CASSESRGLEGTQYF
TRBJ1-1	TRBV5-1	few	TRBD1	TGCGCCAGCAGCTTGCAGGGGGGGAACACTGAAGCTTTCTTT	CASSLQGGNTEAFF
TRBJ1-3	TRBV6-5	NA	TRBD1	TGTGCCAGCCAACTCGACAGGGGAGGTGGAAACACCATATATTTT	CASQLDRGGGNTIYF
TRBJ1-5	TRBV7-6	NA	NA	TGTGCCAGCAGCTCCTATGACAGGTACAATCAGCCCCAGCATTTT	CASSSYDRYNQPQHF
TRBJ1-2	TRBV11-2	NA	NA	TGTGCCAGCAGCTTAGCAGGGAGGAAAAACTATGGCTACACCTTC	CASSLAGRKNYGYTF
TRBJ2-1	TRBV28	NA	NA	TGTGCCAGCAGTACGCGGACAGGGAATACTGCGGGAGGGCGATACAATGAGCAGTTCTTC	CASSTRTGNTAGGRYNEQFF
TRBJ1-5	TRBV9	NA	NA	TGTGCCAGCAGCGTGGGGCCCCAGGCAAATCAGCCCCAGCATTTT	CASSVGPQANQPQHF
TRBJ2-5	TRBV5-1	NA	NA	TGCGCCAGCAGCTTGAGTCGTGCGGGGGCGGCACAAGAGACCCAGTACTTC	CASSLSRAGAAQETQYF
TRBJ1-5	TRBV9	NA	NA	TGTGCCAGCAGCGTAGGGCCCAGCGGCAATCAGCCCCAGCATTTT	CASSVGPSGNQPQHF
TRBJ2-2	TRBV7-9	NA	NA	TGTGCCAGCAGCCCGGTTAACACCGGGGAGCTGTTTTTT	CASSPVNTGELFF
TRBJ2-7	TRBV6-6	NA	NA	TGTGCCAGCAGCAACAGCGACAGTGCCTACGAGCAGTACTTC	CASSNSDSAYEQYF
TRBJ1-2	TRBV7-2	NA	NA	TGTGCCAGCAGCAGAACGGGGGAAGGAAACTATGGCTACACCTTC	CASSRTGEGNYGYTF
TRBJ2-3	TRBV5-1	NA	NA	TGCGCCAGCGCGGAAGGATCGGGCACAGATACGCAGTATTTT	CASAEGSGTDTQYF
TRBJ1-1	TRBV18	NA	NA	TGTGCCAGCTCACCTCGCGGGACCGCCCGGAACACTGAAGCTTTCTTT	CASSPRGTARNTEAFF
TRBJ1-2	TRBV19	NA	NA	TGTGCCAGTAGTATGAGGGAGGATGGCTACACCTTC	CASSMREDGYTF
TRBJ2-2	TRBV2	few	TRBD1	TGTGCCAGCAGCCTAGGAGGGACAGGGGGCTCGGGGGAGCTGTTTTTT	CASSLGGTGGSGELFF
TRBJ2-5	TRBV5-4	NA	TRBD2	TGTGCCAGCAGCGCAGGACTAGCGGGAGGGATAAACCAAGAGACCCAGTACTTC	CASSAGLAGGINQETQYF
TRBJ1-2	TRBV7-9	NA	NA	TGTGCCAGCAGCGTGGCTACAGGGTTTTATGGCTACACCTTC	CASSVATGFYGYTF
TRBJ1-5	TRBV12-3/TRBV12-4	NA	NA	TGTGCCAGCAGTGAGGGTTTTCAGCCCCAGCATTTT	CASSEGFQPQHF
TRBJ2-7	TRBV6-5	NA	TRBD1	TGTGCCAGCAGTTACTGGGACAGGGTGGGTAAGCAGTACTTC	CASSYWDRVGKQYF